This T cell receptor beta chain comes out of a study of blood T cells in healthy people across ages. The use of a sample-barcoded 5' primer and a J-beta primer mix characterized a second PCR of roughly 7 to 12 cycles. Samples each returned at least 2.5 million CDR3-containing paired-end reads. Each CDR3 protein gets one entry after TCRdb re-called the 5' RACE reads with MiXCR. The table records around 1,600,000 distinct CDR3 sequences, under 55% of them present only once. This clonotype was counted a few times. This clonotype was obtained from a woman aged 18-29 years in good health. Source material: blood.

The CDR3 DNA reads as TGTGCCAGCAGTTGGTATCTTACTGAAGCTTTCTTT. Translated, it gives CASSWYLTEAFF. The rearrangement uses TRBV6-2 or TRBV6-3 and TRBJ1-1; D gene ambiguous. The CDR3 is 12 amino acids. Per the germline V gene, CDR1 is MNHEY and CDR2 is SVGEGT. V shed 4 bases and J shed 5 bases, with 8 bases lying between them.